The T cell receptor beta chain described here comes from a study of cytotoxic CD8 clonotypes in ibrutinib-treated CLL. At the level of the study: Among responders, about 25 were partial and 2 complete; after median roughly 68 months, roughly 14 stayed remitted and 12 progressed.

Concerning this clone: Its antigen is as yet unknown.

From germline, CDR1 is SGHDT and CDR2 YYEEEE. The CDR3 loop spans 15 amino acids. The J segment lost 5 bases and the V segment lost 2 bases, leaving 7 bases of the junction unmatched. Whole-study findings and limits: Progressing and sustained-remission patients had different sampling times. Public clonotypes proved infrequent, and on treatment they shrank or remained steady.

Clones were sequenced by immunoSEQ multiplex PCR, and TCRdb holds only the in-frame ones, with some missing. The table has about 16,000 clones, approximately 67% seen once. The TCR originated in a human donor with chronic lymphocytic leukemia. The chain links TRBV5-6 to TRBJ2-3, with 8 bases lining up with TRBD2. Specimen: PBMCs, collected before ibrutinib treatment. As DNA, the CDR3 is TGTGCCAGCAGCTTTGGCGGGGGGCTGAGAGATACGCAGTATTTT. Amino acids: CASSFGGGLRDTQYF.